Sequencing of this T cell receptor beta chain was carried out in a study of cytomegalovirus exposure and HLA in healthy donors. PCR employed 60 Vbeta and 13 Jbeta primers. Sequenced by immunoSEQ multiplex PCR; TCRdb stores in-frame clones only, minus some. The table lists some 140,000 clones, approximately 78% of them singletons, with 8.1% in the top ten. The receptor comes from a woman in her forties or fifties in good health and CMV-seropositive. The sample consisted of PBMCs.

CDR3 sequence: CASSLAGPTEQYF. The CDR3 DNA reads as TGCGCCAGCAGCTTGGCCGGTCCCACCGAGCAGTACTTC. This chain links TRBV5-1 with TRBJ2-7, with D uncertain. CDR1 is SGHRS and CDR2 is YFSETQ in the germline V gene. This CDR3 has 13 amino acids. V shed 0 bases and J shed 6 bases, with 10 bases lying between them.